This T cell receptor beta chain emerged from a study of circulating CD8 cells and anti-PD-1 response in melanoma (dated by TCRdb to 2020 to 2021). In terms of the full investigation: Nivolumab was given to patients intravenously at 3 mg/kg every 2 weeks. The TCR repertoire analysis covered approximately 11 melanoma patients: 7 non-responders and 4 responders. Patients with complete or partial responses were classified as responders, and patients with stable or progressive disease (RECIST v1.1) were classified as non-responders. The melanoma cohort included some 13 patients, of whom seven received anti-PD-1 as first-line therapy and six had previously received targeted therapy or immunotherapy. On on-treatment samples, PD-1 was detected using a biotinylated anti-human IgG4 antibody.

From its cysteine to its phenylalanine, the CDR3 spans 14 amino acids. Just CDR3 DNA is preserved here, 42 bases in frame from base 1. Trimmed from V: 10 bases; trimmed from J: 2 bases; junction bases lacking a gene match: 5. The germline V gene encodes CDR1 LNHDA and CDR2 SQIVND (reference sequence). The listed sequencing device is NextSeq 500. The QIAseq Immune Repertoire RNA Library Kit, Human TCR Panel, was used to prepare TCR libraries from about 16 ng of total RNA. TCR libraries were sequenced on an Illumina NextSeq with a Mid Output V2 kit, using asymmetric 261x41 paired-end reads. Each TCR library was diluted to around 4 nM, pooled, denatured and loaded at approximately 0.96 pM. Regarding the original processing steps: TCR FASTQ files were processed in the QIAGEN GeneGlobe Data Analysis Center, with downstream analysis in R 3.5.2. Clonality was computed as one minus Shannon entropy normalized by the log of the number of unique productive sequences. TRA or TRB clonotypes differing in abundance between baseline and M1 were identified within each subset by Fisher exact tests at 5% FDR. Clonotypes with differential abundance were classified as emerging, expanding, contracting or non-expanding/contracting. Morisita's overlap index was used to measure repertoire overlap between patients. The public sequencing data were trimmed at Q25 with fastp and processed into clonotypes with MiXCR by TCRdb, which kept only in-frame beta chains. CDR3 protein sequences are deduplicated, and each keeps its most common genes and DNA. These V and J calls rely on TCRdb rather than the paper's analysis. The table for this sample lists more than 950 distinct CDR3 sequences; 4.5% to 7% of them were counted only once. The ten largest account for roughly 10% of the sample.

This clonotype is characterized as large (0.1 to 1%). Its cognate antigen has yet to be identified. There are no base qualities to consult, and no much larger clone falls within one base. Using a BD FACSAria II cell sorter, four subsets defined by PD-1 and/or TIGIT were sorted from live CD3+CD8+TCRalphabeta+ cells. To characterize relevance to anti-PD-1 therapy response, circulating CD8 T cells were sorted into four subsets based on PD-1 and TIGIT expression. From each sorted CD8 T-cell subset, both TCR alpha and TCR beta chains were sequenced. Peripheral blood was collected at three points: before the first anti-PD-1 injection, after two injections and after four injections. PBMCs were immediately isolated by Ficoll gradient centrifugation. Until use, PBMCs were cryopreserved in liquid nitrogen in RPMI containing about 20% FCS and around 10% DMSO. After thawing, PBMCs were stained with a viability dye and with antibodies against CD3, CD8alpha, TCRalphabeta, PD-1 and TIGIT. Total RNA was extracted with the RNeasy Kit, and every sample reached a RIN above 7.

Summary of the overall study and its limitations: The highest diversity was observed in the DNEG repertoire, similar and higher clonality was shown by the PD-1 and DPOS repertoires, and the lowest diversity was found in the TIGIT repertoires. Repertoires were mostly private between subsets, with fewer than 8% of TRB clonotypes shared at M1, and the greatest sharing occurred between DPOS and TIGIT. Only baseline and M1 samples, drawn from a small cohort with few responders, went into the published TCR repertoire comparisons. The authors pointed out that the cohort included both treatment-naive and previously treated patients, and that this mix could influence the results. Because of limited material, replicates were generally not included when the experiments were performed. Tumor material was not accessible, so tumor reactivity was assessed by peptide assays on expanded sorted subsets instead.

This TCR came from a human donor with melanoma. This receptor chain uses TRBV19 and TRBJ2-3; TRBD2 agrees with 11 junctional bases. This sample comprised CD8+ T cells from PBMCs, obtained at baseline or after one month of anti-PD-1 therapy (not recorded which). The CDR3 here reads CATTGLAATDTQYF. The DNA is TGTGCCACCACGGGACTAGCGGCCACAGATACGCAGTATTTT.